The 22 T cell receptor beta chains given below trace back to one sample, sequenced in a study of blood T cell repertoires in COVID-19. Sequencing was performed with immunoSEQ multiplex PCR; in TCRdb, only in-frame clones are kept and a portion is missing. The sample yields about 130,000 clones, 70% to 80% seen once. The sequencing sample was made of peripheral blood. The receptors derive from an older woman with COVID-19, enrolled during active disease.

The chain links TRBV3-1 (or the pseudogene TRBV3-2) to TRBJ2-3; D might be TRBD2 (7 bases). The germline V gene encodes CDR1 LGHDT and CDR2 YNNKEL (reference sequence). Trimming took off 4 bases at V and 2 bases at J, with 19 bases between the two ends. The CDR3 has 17 amino acids. For the CDR3, the DNA is TGTGCCAGCAGCCCCACCGGGGGAGGGGGGTTCACAGATACGCAGTATTTT. The encoded protein is CASSPTGGGGFTDTQYF.

This clone was observed once. V and J are TRBV19 and TRBJ1-1; 12 positions agree with TRBD1. The length of the CDR3 is 18 residues. V lost 6 bases and J lost 3; bases outside the gene matches: 14. Germline lookup yields CDR1 LNHDA and CDR2 SQIVND (reference sequence). CDR3 sequence: CASRTTRGTGGWDTEAFF. CDR3 nucleotides: TGTGCCAGTAGGACCACTCGCGGGACAGGGGGCTGGGACACTGAAGCTTTCTTT.

This clone has more than one count but fewer than ten. V is TRBV29-1 and J is TRBJ2-5; no firm D call. Germline lookup yields CDR1 SQVTM and CDR2 ANQGSEA. Deletions cut 1 base from V and 2 bases from J, with 5 bases between. The length of the CDR3 is 12 residues. The CDR3 reads CSVEAQQETQYF. The CDR3 region has the DNA TGCAGCGTTGAAGCCCAGCAAGAGACCCAGTACTTC.

This sequence joins TRBV2 and TRBJ1-6; D is perhaps TRBD1 (6 bases). The V gene's germline CDR1 is SNHLY and CDR2 FYNNEI. Trimming took off 11 bases at V and 7 bases at J, with 15 bases between the two ends. This CDR3 is built from 13 residues. The CDR3 DNA reads as TGTGCCCTGGGTTCAGGGGTAAATTCACCCCTCCACTTT. Translating gives CALGSGVNSPLHF.

This clone was observed a few times. The chain recombines TRBV5-5 with TRBJ2-6, with TRBD2 as a possible D gene (7 bases). This CDR3 is built from 18 residues. V dropped 4 bases and J dropped 2 bases, with 19 bases sitting between them. CDR1 and CDR2 from the germline V gene are SGHKS and YYEKEE (reference sequence). The CDR3 reads CASSPRGGLSAGANVLTF. CDR3 sequence (DNA): TGTGCCAGCAGCCCAAGGGGGGGGCTCTCGGCTGGGGCCAACGTCCTGACTTTC.

The V call is TRBV3-1 (or the pseudogene TRBV3-2), the J call TRBJ2-7; TRBD2 agrees at 9 bases. V lost 4 bases to trimming and J lost 2 bases; unmatched junction nucleotides: 9. The CDR3 consists of 16 residues. CDR1 LGHDT and CDR2 YNNKEL come from the germline V gene (reference sequence). Here the CDR3 reads CASSPLAAGGPYEQYF. As DNA, the CDR3 is TGTGCCAGCAGCCCTTTGGCGGCGGGGGGGCCCTACGAGCAGTACTTC.

The table lists this clone with a count of one. This chain links TRBV5-1 with TRBJ2-6, with a tentative D call TRBD1 (6 bases). CDR1 is SGHRS and CDR2 is YFSETQ in the germline V gene. The ends were cut back, 0 bases at V and 0 bases at J, with 13 bases in the middle. This CDR3 has 18 amino acids. The CDR3, as DNA: TGCGCCAGCAGCTTGGGGCAGGGGACACCCTCTGGGGCCAACGTCCTGACTTTC. Protein: CASSLGQGTPSGANVLTF.

This chain uses TRBV6-2 or TRBV6-3 with TRBJ2-1; 7 bases fit TRBD2. V trimming: 4 bases; J trimming: 1 base; junction bases outside the gene matches: 7. Per germline, CDR1 MNHEY and CDR2 SVGEGT. There are 16 residues in the CDR3. The CDR3 DNA is TGTGCCAGCAGTTGGGAGGCGGGGGAGTCCTACAATGAGCAGTTCTTC. The encoded protein is CASSWEAGESYNEQFF.

The table lists this clone with a few counts. The identical CDR3 is also encoded by other nucleotide sequences in the sample. The chain employs TRBV18 and TRBJ2-3, with D perhaps matching TRBD2 (6 bases). Looked up from germline, CDR1 is KGHSH and CDR2 is LQKENI. V dropped 4 bases and J dropped 1 base, with 6 bases sitting between them. This CDR3 comprises 13 residues. CDR3 in DNA: TGTGCCAGCTCACGGGGGGGCACAGATACGCAGTATTTT. It translates to CASSRGGTDTQYF.

The chain recombines TRBV14 with TRBJ2-1; TRBD1 matches at 8 bases. The CDR3 has 15 residues. CDR1 is SGHDN, CDR2 FVKESK, per germline. After removal of 4 bases from V and 5 bases from J, the junction contained 7 bases not matched to a gene. The DNA for the CDR3 is TGTGCCAGCAGCCTCCCCGGGACAGGAAACAATGAGCAGTTCTTC. Protein: CASSLPGTGNNEQFF.

The chain uses TRBV21-1 and TRBJ2-7; the table names TRBD2, a call not compared with the DNA. TRBV21-1 is listed as a pseudogene. The CDR3 extends over 16 amino acids. CDR3 coding DNA: TGTGCCAGCAGCAATTGCGCACGCCGCCCATCTTACGAGCAGTACTTC. Amino acid sequence: CASSNCARRPSYEQYF.

This chain uses TRBV5-4 with TRBJ2-7, with 9 bases matching TRBD1. The V gene end was trimmed by 4 bases and the J gene end by 2 bases; junction bases not matched to a gene: 4. This CDR3 spans 14 amino acids. Germline V gene lookup returns CDR1 SGHNT and CDR2 YYREEE (reference sequence). The CDR3 DNA reads as TGTGCCAGCAGCCTGGACAGGGGTCCCTACGAGCAGTACTTC. It yields the protein CASSLDRGPYEQYF. The variable domain in full, with the rest retrieved from reference TRBV5-4 and TRBJ2-7, is ETGVTQSPTHLIKTRGQQVTLRCSSQSGHNTVSWYQQALGQGPQFIFQYYREEENGRGNFPPRFSGLQFPNYSSELNVNALELDDSALYLCASSLDRGPYEQYFGPGTRLTVT.

This clone has only one observation. This chain joins TRBV5-1 and TRBJ2-5, with 11 positions matching TRBD2. Germline V CDR1 and CDR2: SGHRS, YFSETQ. The V and J ends lost 7 bases and 5 bases, in that order; junction bases with no gene match: 10. The CDR3 extends over 15 amino acids. The CDR3 DNA sequence: TGCGCCAGCGCCGAGGGTAGCGGGGGGGCGGAGACCCAGTACTTC. Encoded protein: CASAEGSGGAETQYF.

The rearrangement links TRBV1 to TRBJ2-4; the listed D gene, TRBD1, was not tested against the DNA. TRBV1 counts as a pseudogene. This CDR3 contains 15 residues. CDR3 sequence reads: CTSSSRARAKNIQYF. As DNA, the CDR3 is TGCACCAGCAGCTCCAGGGCTCGCGCCAAAAACATTCAGTACTTC.

The chain recombines TRBV15 with TRBJ2-7; D call uncertain. The V end was cut by 0 bases, the J end by 2 bases, with 8 bases between. The CDR3 extends over 14 amino acids. Germline values: CDR1 LNHNV, CDR2 YYDKDF (reference sequence). CDR3 loop: CATSRERGPYEQYF. DNA of the CDR3: TGTGCCACCAGCAGAGAACGTGGCCCCTACGAGCAGTACTTC.

This clone was found a few times. Here the CDR3 reads CASSLVGADTYGYTF. CDR3 DNA sequence: TGTGCCAGCAGCTTAGTTGGGGCGGATACTTATGGCTACACCTTC. This chain joins TRBV7-9 and TRBJ1-2, with TRBD1 as a possible D gene (5 bases). The CDR3 has 15 amino acids. Germline V lookup: CDR1 SEHNR, CDR2 FQNEAQ (reference sequence). Trimming removed 1 base from V and 5 bases from J, with 14 bases in between.

The chain employs TRBV2 and TRBJ2-5; D possibly matches TRBD1 or TRBD2 (5 bases each). The CDR3 runs 14 residues. The V gene lost 10 bases and the J gene lost 0 bases, with 15 bases spanning the gap. In germline, CDR1 is SNHLY, CDR2 FYNNEI. CDR3 sequence reads: CATRGVMYQETQYF. The CDR3, as DNA: TGTGCCACCAGAGGGGTCATGTACCAAGAGACCCAGTACTTC.

The rearrangement links TRBV7-2 to TRBJ1-3; no firm D call. CDR3 length equals 14 residues. V was cut by 5 bases and J by 3 bases, with 11 bases left in between. Germline V lookup: CDR1 SGHTA, CDR2 FQGNSA. CDR3 loop: CASSPNSGGNTIYF. Written as DNA, the CDR3 is TGTGCCAGCAGCCCCAACAGCGGTGGAAACACCATATATTTT.

The CDR3 loop reads CASSPDRGAYEQYF. As DNA, the CDR3 is TGTGCCAGCAGTCCGGACAGGGGAGCCTACGAGCAGTACTTC. The chain employs TRBV6-5 and TRBJ2-7; 9 nucleotides agree with TRBD1. With V trimmed by 5 bases and J by 2 bases, 4 bases remained unmatched. This CDR3 region has 14 residues. CDR1 and CDR2 (germline): MNHEY, SVGAGI.

This sequence joins TRBV6-5 and TRBJ1-5; D uncertain. The CDR3 runs to 12 residues. Germline V gives CDR1 MNHEY, CDR2 SVGAGI. V was trimmed by 5 bases and J by 7 bases, leaving 9 bases between them. Written as DNA, the CDR3 is TGTGCCAGCAGTCTTAGGAGCCAGCCCCAGCATTTT. Translation: CASSLRSQPQHF.

Note on this clone: Within the sample, other DNA sequences also encode this same CDR3. V and J are TRBV7-2 and TRBJ2-7, with no clear D. CDR1 SGHTA and CDR2 FQGNSA come from the germline V gene. CDR3 length equals 12 residues. V was shortened by 1 base and J by 7 bases, with 8 bases between the two germline ends. The CDR3 region is CASSLGPREQYF. DNA for the CDR3: TGTGCCAGCAGCTTAGGGCCCAGAGAGCAGTACTTC.

V and J are TRBV4-1 and TRBJ2-5, with D possibly being TRBD2 (7 bases). The CDR3 runs 18 residues. Germline lookup yields CDR1 MGHRA and CDR2 YSYEKL. V lost 1 base, J lost 2 bases, and 20 bases lay in between. This CDR3 reads CASSQVHFAGATQETQYF. The CDR3 nucleotides are TGCGCCAGCAGCCAAGTTCATTTTGCGGGGGCGACTCAAGAGACCCAGTACTTC.